These 27 T cell receptor beta chains originate from one sample sequenced in a study of blood T cells in healthy people across ages. Together with a sample-barcoded 5' primer, a J-beta primer mix was included in a second PCR lasting 7 to 11 cycles. A single record per CDR3 protein comes from TCRdb applying MiXCR to the 5' RACE reads. Counted here are around 690,000 distinct CDR3 sequences, roughly three fifths occurring once; the ten biggest clones make up approximately 40%. What was sequenced was blood. The receptors shown here come from a man aged 55 to 69 in good health.

CDR3 coding DNA: TGCGCCAGCAGCGGGACGTTGGGGAACAATGAGCAGTTCTTC. Protein sequence: CASSGTLGNNEQFF. The chain links TRBV10-2 to TRBJ2-1; D tentatively fits TRBD1 or TRBD2 (5 bases each). With 6 bases removed from V and 5 bases from J, the gap between germline ends came to 14 bases. The germline gives CDR1 WSHSY, CDR2 SAAADI. The CDR3 has 14 residues.

This clonotype has only a few counts. V usage is TRBV6-2 or TRBV6-3 and J usage is TRBJ2-7; D is unresolved. Looked up from germline, CDR1 is MNHEY and CDR2 is SVGEGT. This CDR3 is built from 13 residues. V lost 0 bases and J lost 7, with 10 bases in between. CDR3 nucleotides: TGTGCCAGCAGTTACTCGATAGCCCTTGAGCAGTACTTC. Translated: CASSYSIALEQYF.

A remark on this clonotype: One junction end disagrees with the germline gene, perhaps due to a read error. The rearrangement links TRBV2 to TRBJ2-1, with 7 bases lining up with TRBD2. The CDR3 covers 17 residues. Germline CDR1 reads SNHLY; CDR2 reads FYNNEI. The CDR3 here is CASSEVVGLGGGETQNF. The CDR3 DNA reads as TGTGCCAGCAGTGAAGTGGTAGGACTAGGCGGCGGAGAGACCCAGAACTTC.

This clonotype was counted between two and nine times. This chain's CDR3 is CASSSRGEETQYF. The CDR3 nucleotides are TGTGCCAGCAGCTCCAGGGGCGAAGAGACCCAGTACTTC. The chain employs TRBV7-2 and TRBJ2-5; TRBD1 is a possible D gene (6 bases). CDR1 SGHTA and CDR2 FQGNSA come from the germline V gene. The ends were cut back, 4 bases at V and 3 bases at J, with 9 bases in the middle. This CDR3 has 13 residues.

This clonotype has more than one count but fewer than ten. V gene TRBV20-1 combines with J gene TRBJ1-2; 9 nucleotides line up with TRBD1. CDR1 and CDR2 (germline): DFQATT, SNEGSKA (reference sequence). The V gene end was trimmed by 8 bases and the J gene end by 4 bases; junction bases not matched to a gene: 11. CDR3 size: 14 residues. For the CDR3, the DNA is TGCAGTCCCCGGAGGGGACAGGGAATCTATGGCTACACCTTC. It specifies CSPRRGQGIYGYTF.

The gene calls are TRBV14 and TRBJ1-4; possibly TRBD1 for D (5 bases). V shed 5 bases and J shed 4 bases, with 14 bases lying between them. CDR1 is SGHDN and CDR2 is FVKESK in the germline V gene. The CDR3 consists of 15 residues. The DNA for the CDR3 is TGTGCCAGCAGCTGGGCCGGGGGGGTTAATGAAAAACTGTTTTTT. Translated, it gives CASSWAGGVNEKLFF.

The gene calls are TRBV7-9 and TRBJ2-1, with a possible D match to TRBD2 (5 bases). Germline V gene data show CDR1 as SEHNR and CDR2 as FQNEAQ (reference sequence). V lost 5 bases to trimming and J lost 5 bases, with 13 bases between them. The CDR3 is made up of 14 amino acids. CDR3 nucleotide sequence: TGTGCCAGCAGCAGACGGGGTCTCGACAATGAGCAGTTCTTC. Protein product: CASSRRGLDNEQFF.

This clonotype was counted ten times or more. CDR3 nucleotides: TGTGCCAGCAGCTTGTCACTAGCGGGGGGGCCAATTAAGAATGAGCAGTTCTTC. It yields the protein CASSLSLAGGPIKNEQFF. The V and J genes are TRBV5-4 and TRBJ2-1, with TRBD2 identical over 13 bases. V dropped 1 base and J dropped 7; count of bases not matched to a gene: 11. Germline V gene data show CDR1 as SGHNT and CDR2 as YYREEE (reference sequence). This CDR3 has 18 residues. The whole variable domain, remainder taken from reference TRBV5-4 and TRBJ2-1, is ETGVTQSPTHLIKTRGQQVTLRCSSQSGHNTVSWYQQALGQGPQFIFQYYREEENGRGNFPPRFSGLQFPNYSSELNVNALELDDSALYLCASSLSLAGGPIKNEQFFGPGTRLTVL.

This clonotype was seen once. The chain joins TRBV25-1 to TRBJ2-1; TRBD2 might be the D (7 bases). The CDR3 has 15 residues. V was cut by 1 base and J by 8 bases, with 15 bases left in between. Germline V gives CDR1 MGHDK, CDR2 SYGVNS. CDR3 region: CASSESLGGGDEQFF. As DNA, the CDR3 is TGTGCCAGCAGTGAATCGTTGGGGGGGGGCGATGAGCAGTTCTTC.

This clonotype showed up just a few times. The rearrangement joins TRBV12-3 or TRBV12-4 to TRBJ2-3; 9 bases map to TRBD2. The length of the CDR3 is 15 residues. V shed 3 bases, J shed 2 bases, and the junction held 3 bases outside the gene matches. CDR3 residues: CASSLGLANTDTQYF. The DNA for the CDR3 is TGTGCCAGCAGTTTGGGACTAGCAAACACAGATACGCAGTATTTT.

In DNA, the CDR3 is TGTGCCAGCAGCTTAGGCCTGGGGGGTCAGCCCCAGCATTTT. It codes for CASSLGLGGQPQHF. The chain links TRBV7-8 to TRBJ1-5, with a possible D match to TRBD1 (5 bases). CDR3 length: 14 amino acids. Germline V gene sequence: CDR1 SGHVS, CDR2 FQNEAQ. V shed 1 base and J shed 6 bases, with 10 bases lying between them.

In its sample, this clonotype was seen a few times. J is TRBJ2-1 and V is TRBV6-2 or TRBV6-3; 10 bases match TRBD2. The germline gives CDR1 MNHEY, CDR2 SVGEGT. V was pared by 4 bases and J by 6 bases, with 6 bases of the junction left unmatched. The CDR3 sequence is 15 residues long. The CDR3 DNA sequence: TGTGCCAGCAGTTTCCTAACTAGCGGGGCCAATGAGCAGTTCTTC. It is translated as CASSFLTSGANEQFF.

This clonotype appeared a single time. The junction departs from the called germline gene at one end, perhaps through a read error. This chain connects TRBV3-1 to TRBJ2-5, with no clear D. CDR3 length: 15 residues. Per germline, CDR1 LGHDT and CDR2 YNNKEL (reference sequence). The CDR3 region has the DNA TGTGCCAGCAGTCAAGTGGCCGGGCCACAAGAGACCCAGTACTTC. Amino acids: CASSQVAGPQETQYF.

This clonotype was seen only a few times. It may be a read error: a sequence one base away is much more abundant. J is TRBJ2-5 and V is TRBV7-2; D gene uncertain. CDR3 length: 14 residues. Trimming left V 5 bases short and J 5 bases short, with 15 bases between. Germline lookup yields CDR1 SGHTA and CDR2 FQGNSA. CDR3 protein: CASSVSLGLETQYF. CDR3 DNA sequence: TGTGCCAGCAGCGTCAGTCTTGGTCTGGAGACCCAGTACTTC.

The gene calls are TRBV11-2 and TRBJ2-4; possibly TRBD1 or TRBD2 for D (5 bases each). The J call may be wrong; the DNA end is better matched by TRBJ2-5. The V gene's germline CDR1 is SGHAT and CDR2 FQNNGV. The CDR3 totals 16 residues. The CDR3 DNA reads TGTGCCAGCAGCTTGGGGGACGTACGTGGATTCGAGACCCAGTACTTC. Residues: CASSLGDVRGFETQYF.

In DNA form, the CDR3 reads TGCGCCAGCAGCTTGTGGGGACAGGGAACCACCGGGGAGCTGTTTTTT. Protein: CASSLWGQGTTGELFF. The rearrangement uses TRBV5-1 and TRBJ2-2, with 9 nucleotides matching TRBD1. Looked up from germline, CDR1 is SGHRS and CDR2 is YFSETQ. Germline trimming cut 1 base from V and 4 bases from J; bases unmatched to any gene: 5. This CDR3 is 16 amino acids long.

The chain recombines TRBV5-1 with TRBJ1-1, with unresolved D. The CDR3 sequence is 13 residues long. CDR1 SGHRS and CDR2 YFSETQ come from the germline V gene. V lost 1 base and J 0 bases, leaving 4 bases between the germline ends. CDR3 in amino acids: CASSLYMNTEAFF. The DNA of the CDR3 is TGCGCCAGCAGCTTGTATATGAACACTGAAGCTTTCTTT.

The sample holds many counts of this clonotype. V is TRBV11-2 and J is TRBJ2-4; D might be TRBD2 (7 bases). The V and J ends lost 6 bases and 9 bases respectively, with 21 bases between them. Germline V gives CDR1 SGHAT, CDR2 FQNNGV. The CDR3 spans 15 residues. The DNA for the CDR3 is TGTGCCAGCAGTTGGGCCGCAGGGGCGGGGGTCATTCAGTACTTC. Residues: CASSWAAGAGVIQYF.

V and J are TRBV29-1 and TRBJ2-1; 7 bases are shared with TRBD1. Trimming cost V 6 bases and J 5 bases; bases outside gene matches: 1. CDR3 length equals 11 residues. CDR1 and CDR2 (germline): SQVTM, ANQGSEA. CDR3 DNA sequence: TGCAGCGTCGACAGGGACAATGAGCAGTTCTTC. Residues: CSVDRDNEQFF.

This clonotype was seen just once. This chain uses TRBV5-1 with TRBJ2-1; 8 bases fit TRBD2. Germline CDR1 SGHRS, CDR2 YFSETQ. The CDR3 has 15 residues. The J segment lost 4 bases and the V segment lost 6 bases, leaving 9 bases of the junction unmatched. The chain's CDR3 is CASNLVVAGYNEQFF. The CDR3 coding sequence is TGCGCCAGCAACCTGGTAGTAGCGGGATACAATGAGCAGTTCTTC.

Notes on this clonotype: Since a much larger clone is just one base distant, this may be a read error. Here the CDR3 reads CASATGFDEQYF. The CDR3 DNA sequence: TGCGCCAGCGCGACAGGGTTCGACGAGCAGTACTTC. V usage is TRBV5-1 and J usage is TRBJ2-7; 7 bases match TRBD1. CDR3 length: 12 residues. Germline CDR1 and CDR2: SGHRS and YFSETQ. After removal of 7 bases from V and 5 bases from J, the junction contained 6 bases not matched to a gene.

This clonotype was recorded only once. The junction does not match germline at one end; this may be a read error. This rearrangement joins TRBV29-1 to TRBJ2-3; possibly TRBD1 for D (6 bases). Germline V gene data show CDR1 as SQVTM and CDR2 as ANQGSEA. The CDR3 spans 14 residues. The CDR3 sequence: CSVVGDKGVDMQYF. In DNA, the CDR3 is TGCAGCGTTGTGGGGGACAAGGGAGTGGATATGCAGTATTTT.

This clonotype was detected only a few times. This chain uses TRBV28 with TRBJ1-5, with 7 positions matching TRBD1. Trimming at V came to 6 bases and at J to 4 bases, leaving 3 bases not matched to a gene. CDR1 is MDHEN and CDR2 is SYDVKM in the germline V gene. The CDR3 extends over 13 amino acids. The CDR3 spells CASSETGNQPQHF. DNA for the CDR3: TGTGCCAGCAGCGAGACAGGGAATCAGCCCCAGCATTTT.

This clonotype has only a few counts. The gene calls are TRBV20-1 and TRBJ2-6; 7 bases agree with TRBD1. Per the germline V gene, CDR1 is DFQATT and CDR2 is SNEGSKA (reference sequence). This CDR3 spans 15 amino acids. V lost 6 bases, J lost 6 bases, and 11 bases stayed unmatched. The CDR3 loop reads CSAHSPGQMANVLTF. The DNA of the CDR3 is TGCAGTGCCCATTCCCCGGGACAGATGGCCAACGTCCTGACTTTC.

This clonotype was detected many times. The chain recombines TRBV4-1 with TRBJ1-1, with D tentatively TRBD1 (6 bases). The germline V and J ends were trimmed by 2 bases and 10 bases, with 14 bases remaining between them. The CDR3 contains 13 residues. The germline V gene encodes CDR1 MGHRA and CDR2 YSYEKL. CDR3: CASSQPDRLRAFF. The CDR3 DNA reads TGCGCCAGCAGCCAACCCGACAGGTTGCGAGCTTTCTTT.

The V call is TRBV7-9, the J call TRBJ2-5; D possibly corresponds to TRBD1 (6 bases). The CDR3 contains 18 residues. Germline V gives CDR1 SEHNR, CDR2 FQNEAQ (reference sequence). The V end lost 2 bases, the J end lost 7 bases, and 26 bases lay between the germline ends. The CDR3 loop reads CASSLTSGGLFALGTQYF. The CDR3 coding sequence is TGTGCCAGCAGCTTAACCTCTGGGGGCTTGTTTGCGTTGGGGACCCAGTACTTC.

This clonotype was counted a few times. This chain links TRBV2 with TRBJ2-5; possible D gene TRBD1, 5 bases. The germline V gene encodes CDR1 SNHLY and CDR2 FYNNEI. There are 13 residues in the CDR3. The V and J ends lost 4 bases and 3 bases respectively, with 9 bases between them. Here the CDR3 DNA reads TGTGCCAGCAGTGCGGTCAGGGAAGAGACCCAGTACTTC. Its translation is CASSAVREETQYF.